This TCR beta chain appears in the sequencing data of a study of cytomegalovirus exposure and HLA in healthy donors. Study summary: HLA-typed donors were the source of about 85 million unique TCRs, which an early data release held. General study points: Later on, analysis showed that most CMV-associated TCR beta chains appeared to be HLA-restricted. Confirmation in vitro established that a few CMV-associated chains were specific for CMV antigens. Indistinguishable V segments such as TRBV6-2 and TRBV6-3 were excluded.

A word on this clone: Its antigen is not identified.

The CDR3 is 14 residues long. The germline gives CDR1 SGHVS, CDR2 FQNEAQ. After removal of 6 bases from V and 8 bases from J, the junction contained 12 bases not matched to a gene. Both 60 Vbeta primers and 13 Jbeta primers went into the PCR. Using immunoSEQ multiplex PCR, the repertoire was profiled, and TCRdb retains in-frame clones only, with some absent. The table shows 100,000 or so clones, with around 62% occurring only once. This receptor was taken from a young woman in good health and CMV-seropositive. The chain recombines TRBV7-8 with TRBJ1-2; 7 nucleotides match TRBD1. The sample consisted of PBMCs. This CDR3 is CASSRIDRAEGYTF. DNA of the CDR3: TGTGCCAGCAGTCGAATTGACAGGGCTGAGGGCTACACCTTC.